The next 32 T cell receptor beta chains were all read from a single sample in a study of early T cells in non-severe SARS-CoV-2 infection. TCRdb analysed the 5' RACE reads with MiXCR anew, one entry per CDR3 protein. This sample has 80,000 to 95,000 distinct CDR3 sequences, with roughly 13% found just once. Sequences were obtained from whole blood. These receptors originate from an adult who was a healthcare worker with PCR-confirmed SARS-CoV-2 infection or an uninfected control (not recorded which).

In this sample, this clonotype turned up many times. The chain joins TRBV5-4 to TRBJ2-3; D may match TRBD1 or TRBD2 (5 bases each). Trimming stripped 5 bases from V and 2 bases from J, with 15 bases between. CDR3 length: 15 amino acids. Germline CDR1 is SGHNT and CDR2 is YYREEE (reference sequence). This chain's CDR3 is CASRRTGTITDTQYF. CDR3 DNA: TGTGCCAGCAGACGCACCGGGACCATCACAGATACGCAGTATTTT.

In its sample, this clonotype was seen many times. The rearrangement joins TRBV20-1 to TRBJ2-3, with D possibly TRBD2 on 5 matching bases. Germline-derived CDR1 and CDR2 are DFQATT and SNEGSKA (reference sequence). This CDR3 contains 15 residues. The V gene lost 2 bases and the J gene lost 2 bases, with 14 bases spanning the gap. The CDR3 nucleotides read TGCAGTGCTAGATCTCTCGTCGGGGACACAGATACGCAGTATTTT. Its protein is CSARSLVGDTDTQYF.

The gene calls are TRBV25-1 and TRBJ1-6; perhaps TRBD1 as D (5 bases). Germline V gene lookup returns CDR1 MGHDK and CDR2 SYGVNS. The CDR3 contains 14 residues. Trimming shortened V by 2 bases and J by 6 bases, and 8 bases separated the two germline ends. DNA of the CDR3: TGTGCCAGCAGTGAAGCCGGGACTAATTCACCCCTCCACTTT. This translates into CASSEAGTNSPLHF.

The chain joins TRBV29-1 to TRBJ2-7; D is perhaps TRBD2 (6 bases). V lost 2 bases to trimming and J lost 2 bases, with 10 bases between them. The germline CDR1 and CDR2 sequences are SQVTM and ANQGSEA. The CDR3 is made up of 13 amino acids. The DNA of the CDR3 is TGCAGCGTTGAATTGGGAGGCGCCTACGAGCAGTACTTC. This codes for CSVELGGAYEQYF.

This clonotype was detected many times. The gene calls are TRBV20-1 and TRBJ2-7; D perhaps matches TRBD1 (6 bases). The CDR3 has 13 residues. V was trimmed by 5 bases and J by 2 bases, leaving 13 bases between them. The germline V gene encodes CDR1 DFQATT and CDR2 SNEGSKA (reference sequence). CDR3 bases: TGCAGTGCTGGCCGGGACAACACCTACGAGCAGTACTTC. This translates into CSAGRDNTYEQYF.

V gene TRBV10-3 combines with J gene TRBJ2-3; D is perhaps TRBD1 or TRBD2 (5 bases each). Trimming removed 6 bases at V and 2 bases at J, with 6 bases between. This CDR3 has 12 residues. Germline-derived CDR1 and CDR2 are ENHRY and SYGVKD. Here the CDR3 DNA reads TGTGCCATCAGGGGGGACACAGATACGCAGTATTTT. Translating gives CAIRGDTDTQYF.

This clonotype was seen a handful of times. At one boundary the junction diverges from the germline segment, which might be a read error. This chain uses TRBV3-1 with TRBJ2-4; 11 positions match TRBD2. Germline CDR1 and CDR2: LGHDT and YNNKEL (reference sequence). The CDR3 is 12 residues long. The CDR3 region has the DNA TGTGCCAGCAGCCCTATAGCGGGGGGGTTGAAATTC. Translated, it gives CASSPIAGGLKF.

This clonotype was detected a few times. The chain carries TRBV5-1 and TRBJ1-1; maybe TRBD1 (6 bases). V gave up 2 bases and J gave up 1 base, with 15 bases separating them. This CDR3 contains 16 residues. Germline CDR1 is SGHRS and CDR2 is YFSETQ. In DNA, the CDR3 is TGCGCCAGCAGCTTCGGGATAGGGGGGAAGAACACTGAAGCTTTCTTT. This gives the protein CASSFGIGGKNTEAFF.

This clonotype came up a few times. V is TRBV12-3 or TRBV12-4 and J is TRBJ1-5, with 7 positions matching TRBD1. This CDR3 is 14 amino acids long. Unmatched junction bases numbered 2, after V lost 0 bases and J lost 6 bases. The CDR3 protein is CASSLAGGGQPQHF. The CDR3 DNA sequence: TGTGCCAGCAGTTTAGCAGGGGGCGGTCAGCCCCAGCATTTT.

This clonotype was recorded a few times. The genes are TRBV12-3 or TRBV12-4 and TRBJ2-5; TRBD2 agrees at 8 bases. J was trimmed by 5 bases and V by 3 bases; bases with no gene match: 2. This CDR3 has 13 residues. Here the CDR3 reads CASSFLAGETQYF. CDR3 DNA sequence: TGTGCCAGCAGTTTTTTAGCGGGGGAGACCCAGTACTTC.

This clonotype was seen ten or more times. The chain links TRBV6-2 or TRBV6-3 to TRBJ2-3; perhaps TRBD2 as D (5 bases). The CDR3 spans 12 residues. The germline V gene encodes CDR1 MNHEY and CDR2 SVGEGT. V was clipped by 2 bases and J by 8 bases, with 8 bases between them. The CDR3 protein is CASSYRRGTQYF. The CDR3 region has the DNA TGTGCCAGCAGTTACCGTCGGGGTACGCAGTATTTT.

This clonotype was observed a handful of times. Because it lacks the conserved phenylalanine or tryptophan at the end, this CDR3 is likely a read error. The chain has TRBV7-2 and TRBJ2-2, with 7 bases aligning to TRBD2. The germline CDR1 and CDR2 sequences are SGHTA and FQGNSA. With V trimmed by 5 bases and J by 0 bases, 6 bases remained unmatched. This CDR3 spans 16 amino acids. CDR3 coding DNA: TGTGCCAGCAGCCGTCGGGACTACACGAACACCGGGGAGCTGTTTCTT. It is translated as CASSRRDYTNTGELFL.

The rearrangement uses TRBV20-1 and TRBJ2-5, with D perhaps TRBD2 (5 bases). CDR1 and CDR2 (germline): DFQATT, SNEGSKA (reference sequence). The CDR3 is 18 amino acids. Trimming pared 0 bases from V and 5 bases from J, leaving 25 bases between. As DNA, the CDR3 is TGCAGTGCTAGAGATATCGGGTCGGAGAGACTCCGAGGGGAGACCCAGTACTTC. Translating gives CSARDIGSERLRGETQYF.

This clonotype was seen repeatedly, ten times or more. V gene TRBV12-3 or TRBV12-4 combines with J gene TRBJ2-3, with D perhaps being TRBD1 or TRBD2 (6 bases each). The V end lost 6 bases, the J end lost 3 bases, and 19 bases lay between the germline ends. This CDR3 is 16 amino acids long. CDR3 nucleotides: TGTGCCAGCAGGTGGGGGGCTAGTGGGGAGACAGATACGCAGTATTTT. Its translation is CASRWGASGETDTQYF.

The chain joins TRBV5-1 to TRBJ2-7; D remains ambiguous. Trimming pared 0 bases from V and 4 bases from J, leaving 11 bases between. Germline loops: CDR1 SGHRS, CDR2 YFSETQ. This CDR3 contains 14 residues. This CDR3 reads CASSLGPSIYEQYF. DNA of the CDR3: TGCGCCAGCAGCTTGGGACCAAGCATTTACGAGCAGTACTTC.

This clonotype was detected many times. The chain links TRBV20-1 to TRBJ1-1; D remains ambiguous. Deletions cut 0 bases from V and 4 bases from J, with 12 bases between. The CDR3 has 14 amino acids. The germline V gene has CDR1 DFQATT and CDR2 SNEGSKA (reference sequence). CDR3 coding DNA: TGCAGTGCTAGAGATCCCTACTCGAGCACTGAAGCTTTCTTT. It encodes CSARDPYSSTEAFF.

This clonotype was observed a few times. The chain joins TRBV18 to TRBJ2-2; TRBD1 or TRBD2 may be the D gene (5 bases each). Germline V gene lookup returns CDR1 KGHSH and CDR2 LQKENI. The CDR3 length is 16 residues. V lost 3 bases and J 0 bases, leaving 11 bases between the germline ends. CDR3 bases: TGTGCCAGCTCACCTCCGGGACCGCCGAACACCGGGGAGCTGTTTTTT. This encodes CASSPPGPPNTGELFF.

V and J are TRBV20-1 and TRBJ2-1; 13 nucleotides line up with TRBD2. Germline loops: CDR1 DFQATT, CDR2 SNEGSKA (reference sequence). V trimming: 5 bases; J trimming: 0 bases; junction bases outside the gene matches: 16. CDR3 length: 20 amino acids. CDR3 DNA sequence: TGCAGTGCTCAAGGGGTTCCGGGACTAGCGGGGTCAAGCTCCTACAATGAGCAGTTCTTC. This gives the protein CSAQGVPGLAGSSSYNEQFF.

This clonotype has a count of ten or more. The CDR3 spells CASSRDGSDRHSGNTIYF. The CDR3 nucleotides read TGTGCCAGCAGCCGGGACGGGAGTGACCGCCACTCTGGAAACACCATATATTTT. The J gene is TRBJ1-3, the V gene TRBV11-2; TRBD1 is a possible D gene (5 bases). V gave up 5 bases and J gave up 0 bases, with 20 bases separating them. The V gene's germline CDR1 is SGHAT and CDR2 FQNNGV. The CDR3 has 18 amino acids.

CDR3 in DNA: TGTGCCAGCAGGGGAGGATTCCGATCTGAGCAGTTCTTC. It yields the protein CASRGGFRSEQFF. V is TRBV7-8 and J is TRBJ2-1; D perhaps matches TRBD2 (6 bases). The CDR3 has 13 residues. V lost 6 bases to trimming and J lost 9 bases, with 15 bases between them. Germline V lookup: CDR1 SGHVS, CDR2 FQNEAQ.

This clonotype has at least ten counts. This chain joins TRBV6-5 and TRBJ1-6; possible D gene TRBD1, 5 bases. Per germline, CDR1 MNHEY and CDR2 SVGAGI. This CDR3 is built from 15 residues. The V end lost 2 bases, the J end lost 9 bases, and 14 bases lay between the germline ends. CDR3 DNA: TGTGCCAGCAGTTACCGAGAGGGGATAGGTTCACCCCTCCACTTT. This gives the protein CASSYREGIGSPLHF.

This clonotype was counted between two and nine times. The chain joins TRBV27 to TRBJ1-5; TRBD1 aligns across 10 bases. V lost 6 bases to trimming and J lost 7 bases; unmatched junction nucleotides: 9. Germline loops: CDR1 MNHEY, CDR2 SMNVEV (reference sequence). The CDR3 is 15 residues long. The chain's CDR3 is CASRGATGGSQPQHF. CDR3 DNA sequence: TGTGCCAGCAGAGGCGCGACAGGGGGCTCACAGCCCCAGCATTTT.

This chain uses TRBV5-8 with TRBJ1-6; 9 nucleotides align to TRBD1. This CDR3 contains 15 residues. The J segment lost 6 bases and the V segment lost 4 bases, leaving 5 bases of the junction unmatched. CDR1 is SGHTS and CDR2 is YDEGEE in the germline V gene. CDR3 residues: CASSPGDRANSPLHF. CDR3 sequence (DNA): TGTGCCAGCAGCCCTGGGGACAGGGCTAATTCACCCCTCCACTTT.

Many counts were recorded for this clonotype. As DNA, the CDR3 is TGTGCCAGCAGCCCCCTAGGCGGGGGGGCCCGAAACATTCAGTACTTC. This encodes CASSPLGGGARNIQYF. The genes are TRBV7-2 and TRBJ2-4; 9 bases are a match to TRBD2. The CDR3 length is 16 residues. Germline V gives CDR1 SGHTA, CDR2 FQGNSA. With 5 bases clipped from V and 6 bases from J, the junction kept 11 bases outside the gene matches.

CDR3 DNA sequence: TGTGCCAGCAGTTTAGGTCGGGCCCTGGACGGTCAGCCCCAGCATTTT. Amino acid sequence: CASSLGRALDGQPQHF. The rearrangement uses TRBV12-3 or TRBV12-4 and TRBJ1-5, with unresolved D. The CDR3 length is 16 residues. The V and J ends lost 1 base and 6 bases respectively, with 16 bases between them.

This clonotype was seen ten or more times. The chain recombines TRBV5-5 with TRBJ2-2; 7 nucleotides match TRBD1. The trim removed 3 bases at V and 1 base at J, leaving 6 bases unmatched. Looked up from germline, CDR1 is SGHKS and CDR2 is YYEKEE (reference sequence). The CDR3 spans 16 residues. CDR3 DNA: TGTGCCAGCAGCTGGACCGGGACAGTGAACACCGGGGAGCTGTTTTTT. Protein product: CASSWTGTVNTGELFF.

This clonotype has a count of ten or more. The CDR3 spells CASSEVPPDTQYF. The CDR3, as DNA: TGTGCCAGCAGTGAAGTCCCCCCAGATACGCAGTATTTT. The V gene is TRBV6-1, the J gene TRBJ2-3; no definite D call. This CDR3 is 13 amino acids long. CDR1 and CDR2 (germline): MNHNS, SASEGT. V shed 1 base and J shed 4 bases, with 6 bases lying between them.

This clonotype has a handful of counts. The rearrangement uses TRBV5-1 and TRBJ2-4, with D maybe TRBD1 (6 bases). Germline-derived CDR1 and CDR2 are SGHRS and YFSETQ. V was pared by 4 bases and J by 2 bases, with 16 bases between. The CDR3 has 16 amino acids. The CDR3 coding sequence is TGCGCCAGCAGCCGCCGGGACACCCAGCCCAAAAACATTCAGTACTTC. Translating it yields CASSRRDTQPKNIQYF. Variable domain in full (rest from reference TRBV5-1 and TRBJ2-4): KAGVTQTPRYLIKTRGQQVTLSCSPISGHRSVSWYQQTPGQGLQFLFEYFSETQRNKGNFPGRFSGRQFSNSRSEMNVSTLELGDSALYLCASSRRDTQPKNIQYFGAGTRLSVL.

In the case of this clonotype: This may be a read error: a much more frequent sequence differs by one nucleotide. This chain joins TRBV6-5 and TRBJ1-2; D possibly corresponds to TRBD1 (5 bases). Germline V CDR1 and CDR2: MNHEY, SVGAGI. The CDR3 contains 12 residues. V was shortened by 7 bases and J by 6 bases, with 12 bases between the two germline ends. The CDR3 is CASTGQRHGYTF. The CDR3 DNA reads TGTGCCAGCACAGGGCAGCGACATGGCTACACCTTC.

The rearrangement links TRBV5-1 to TRBJ2-1, with 7 bases lining up with TRBD1. V shed 4 bases, J shed 12 bases, and the junction held 19 bases outside the gene matches. CDR3 length: 16 residues. The germline CDR1 and CDR2 sequences are SGHRS and YFSETQ. CDR3 bases: TGCGCCAGCAGCGCAAGGACAGGCTCCGCATCCGGTGGGCAGTTCTTC. Protein product: CASSARTGSASGGQFF.

The CDR3 region is CASSPLGEQFF. The CDR3 coding sequence is TGTGCCAGCAGCCCCCTCGGGGAGCAGTTCTTC. The J gene is TRBJ2-1, the V gene TRBV7-2; D is unclear. CDR1 is SGHTA and CDR2 is FQGNSA in the germline V gene. The CDR3 consists of 11 residues. V was pared by 5 bases and J by 10 bases, with 9 bases between.

V is TRBV27 and J is TRBJ2-7; D is tentatively TRBD1 or TRBD2 (6 bases each). Trimming cost V 5 bases and J 2 bases, with 10 bases left between them. CDR3 size: 13 residues. Germline loops: CDR1 MNHEY, CDR2 SMNVEV (reference sequence). CDR3 coding DNA: TGTGCCAGCAGTCGGGGGACAACCTACGAGCAGTACTTC. Its translation: CASSRGTTYEQYF.